The rows below give T cell receptor beta chains drawn from one sample of a study of Ad26.COV2.S vaccination and SARS-CoV-2 variants. Sequencing was performed with immunoSEQ multiplex PCR; in TCRdb, only in-frame clones are kept and a portion is missing. The sample lists roughly 300,000 clones; roughly 90% were seen once. The sample in question was peripheral blood, obtained in a trial of Ad26.COV2.S vaccine versus placebo. Every receptor here comes from a person between 18 and 59 years old who received the Ad26.COV2.S COVID-19 vaccine or a placebo. The CDR3 runs from the conserved cysteine through the conserved F or W. A D gene is named only where the DNA matches it firmly. Clone size is given for some rows only: seen once, a few or many times, or a class if the clone is expanded.

d_gene	j_gene	v_gene	abundance	CDR3aa	CDR3nt
TRBD2	TRBJ2-1	TRBV19	.	CATGYSGGSYNEQFF	TGTGCCACCGGTTATAGCGGGGGCTCCTACAATGAGCAGTTCTTC
TRBD1	TRBJ2-1	TRBV7-2	.	CASSLEGAWNEQFF	TGTGCCAGCAGCTTAGAGGGGGCGTGGAATGAGCAGTTCTTC
TRBD2	TRBJ2-5	TRBV4-2	.	CASSQEVAGGVETQYF	TGTGCCAGCAGCCAAGAGGTAGCGGGGGGGGTAGAGACCCAGTACTTC
TRBD1	TRBJ2-2	TRBV9	.	CASTIRTGASTGELFF	TGTGCCAGCACCATCCGGACAGGGGCCAGCACCGGGGAGCTGTTTTTT
.	TRBJ2-2	TRBV7-2	once	CASIDDPSGTGELFF	TGTGCCAGCATCGACGACCCTTCGGGCACCGGGGAGCTGTTTTTT
.	TRBJ2-7	TRBV4-1	.	CASSQPTGRTYEQYF	TGCGCCAGCAGCCAACCGACAGGACGAACCTACGAGCAGTACTTC
TRBD2	TRBJ2-1	TRBV29-1	.	CSSSVLAGSTLHNEQFF	TGCAGCTCCTCGGTTCTAGCGGGAAGTACTCTACACAATGAGCAGTTCTTC
.	TRBJ2-1	TRBV5-1	.	CASSLRSGQGYEQFF	TGCGCCAGCAGCTTGAGATCAGGGCAAGGGTATGAGCAGTTCTTC
.	TRBJ2-7	TRBV5-4	once	CASSLHSYEQYF	TGTGCCAGCAGCTTACACTCCTACGAGCAGTACTTC
.	TRBJ1-2	TRBV28	.	CASSIGRVSGYTF	TGTGCCAGCAGTATTGGTCGGGTGAGTGGCTACACCTTC
.	TRBJ1-5	TRBV19	few	CASTESNQPQHF	TGTGCCAGTACAGAGAGCAATCAGCCCCAGCATTTT
.	TRBJ1-1	TRBV18	.	CASSPGVSRNTEAFF	TGTGCCAGCTCACCAGGGGTTTCAAGGAACACTGAAGCTTTCTTT
.	TRBJ2-7	TRBV6-1	.	CASSEGLISYEQYF	TGTGCCAGCAGTGAGGGACTTATCTCCTACGAGCAGTACTTC
.	TRBJ2-5	TRBV3-1/TRBV3-2	once	CASSQDPRGAVLETQYF	TGTGCCAGCAGCCAAGATCCACGGGGGGCCGTCTTAGAGACCCAGTACTTC
.	TRBJ1-5	TRBV28	.	CASSFGQGIGNQPQHF	TGTGCCAGCAGTTTTGGTCAGGGGATTGGCAATCAGCCCCAGCATTTT
TRBD2	TRBJ2-5	TRBV4-1	.	CASSQATGLAKETQYF	TGCGCCAGCAGCCAAGCGACGGGACTAGCGAAAGAGACCCAGTACTTC
.	TRBJ1-3	TRBV6-5	.	CASSYGAAGNTIYF	TGTGCCAGCAGTTACGGGGCAGCAGGAAACACCATATATTTT
.	TRBJ2-4	TRBV6-5	.	CASSYRDGAQYF	TGTGCCAGCAGTTATAGGGACGGAGCTCAGTACTTC
TRBD1	TRBJ1-4	TRBV5-1	.	CASSTGQPTNEKLFF	TGCGCCAGCAGCACGGGACAGCCAACTAATGAAAAACTGTTTTTT
.	TRBJ1-1	TRBV4-3	.	CASSQGGRNTEAFF	TGCGCCAGCAGCCAAGGAGGACGGAACACTGAAGCTTTCTTT
.	TRBJ2-3	TRBV6-1	.	CASSERLGRREVDTQYF	TGTGCCAGCAGTGAACGTCTAGGGAGGAGAGAAGTAGATACGCAGTATTTT
.	TRBJ2-5	TRBV25-1	.	CASSEYGTLGETQYF	TGTGCCAGCAGTGAATATGGGACCCTGGGAGAGACCCAGTACTTC
.	TRBJ2-7	TRBV6-6	.	CASSYSISGYYEQYF	TGTGCCAGCAGTTACTCGATCTCAGGCTACTACGAGCAGTACTTC
.	TRBJ2-7	TRBV21-1	.	CATKRGAGGWNEQYF	TGTGCCACCAAGCGCGGTGCAGGGGGATGGAACGAGCAGTACTTC
TRBD2	TRBJ2-1	TRBV6-2/TRBV6-3	.	CASSSRDYTYNEQFF	TGTGCCAGCAGCTCCCGGGACTACACCTACAATGAGCAGTTCTTC
.	TRBJ1-2	TRBV7-2	.	CASSTARDNYGYTF	TGTGCCAGCAGCACCGCTAGGGATAACTATGGCTACACCTTC
.	TRBJ1-2	TRBV5-4	.	CASSQDPVYGYTF	TGTGCCAGCAGCCAGGATCCGGTCTATGGCTACACCTTC
.	TRBJ1-5	TRBV10-3	.	CAISGNSNQPQHF	TGTGCCATCAGTGGGAATAGCAATCAGCCCCAGCATTTT
.	TRBJ2-4	TRBV6-5	.	CASSYSELAKNIQYF	TGTGCCAGCAGTTACTCGGAACTAGCCAAAAACATTCAGTACTTC
.	TRBJ1-6	TRBV7-9	.	CASSLEPLHF	TGTGCCAGCAGCCTAGAACCCCTCCACTTT
.	TRBJ2-5	TRBV18	.	CASSPPSQETQYF	TGTGCCAGCTCCCCTCCCTCCCAAGAGACCCAGTACTTC
TRBD1	TRBJ2-7	TRBV2	.	CASGQGYEQYF	TGTGCCAGCGGACAGGGCTACGAGCAGTACTTC
.	TRBJ2-6	TRBV7-2	.	CASSLRLGDRANVLTF	TGTGCCAGCAGCCTACGTCTCGGGGACAGGGCCAACGTCCTGACTTTC
.	TRBJ2-7	TRBV5-4	.	CASSLVGGEQYF	TGTGCCAGCAGCTTGGTCGGGGGCGAGCAGTACTTC
.	TRBJ2-5	TRBV2	.	CASSVRGTRETQYF	TGTGCCAGCAGTGTGAGGGGGACCCGGGAGACCCAGTACTTC